Described below is a single T cell receptor beta chain sequence and its context. No antigen is known for it. The CDR3 sequence is 14 residues long. V was cut by 0 bases and J by 3 bases, with 9 bases left in between. Per germline, CDR1 SGDLS and CDR2 YYNGEE. The PCR contained 60 Vbeta and 13 Jbeta primers. The data were produced by immunoSEQ multiplex PCR, yet TCRdb's version contains in-frame clones alone and is incomplete. The table lists approximately 150,000 clones, 70% to 80% of them singletons. The sample belongs to a study of cytomegalovirus exposure and HLA in healthy donors. Notes on the study in general: Roughly uniform depth of sequencing across donors was assumed in presence/absence analyses. TCR beta V- and J-gene trimming, according to a later analysis, was linked to a missense DCLRE1C variant. Within an earlier analysis, most TCR beta V segments proved productive either about 87% or about 30% of the time.

Material: PBMCs. The chain joins TRBV9 to TRBJ2-5; D is uncertain. The receptor's source is a woman aged 40 to 50 in good health and CMV-seronegative. CDR3 sequence (DNA): TGTGCCAGCAGCGTAGGATCGGTCGAAGAGACCCAGTACTTC. It yields the protein CASSVGSVEETQYF.